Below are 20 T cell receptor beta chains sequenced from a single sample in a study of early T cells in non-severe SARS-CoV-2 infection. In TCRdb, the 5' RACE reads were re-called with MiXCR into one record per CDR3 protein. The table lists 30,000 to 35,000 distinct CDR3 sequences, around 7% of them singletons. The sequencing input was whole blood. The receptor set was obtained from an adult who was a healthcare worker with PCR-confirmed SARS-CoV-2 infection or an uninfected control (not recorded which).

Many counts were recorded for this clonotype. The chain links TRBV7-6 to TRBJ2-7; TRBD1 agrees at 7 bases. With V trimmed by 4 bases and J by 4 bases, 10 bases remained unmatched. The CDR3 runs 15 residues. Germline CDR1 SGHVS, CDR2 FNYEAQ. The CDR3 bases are TGTGCCAGCAGCTCCTCGACAGGGCTTGCTTACGAGCAGTACTTC. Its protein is CASSSSTGLAYEQYF.

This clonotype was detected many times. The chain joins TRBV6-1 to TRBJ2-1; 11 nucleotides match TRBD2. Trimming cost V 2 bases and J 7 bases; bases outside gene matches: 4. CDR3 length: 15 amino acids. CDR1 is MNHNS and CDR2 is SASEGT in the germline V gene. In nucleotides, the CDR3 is TGTGCCAGCAGTGAAATAGCGGGAGGGCCGAATGAGCAGTTCTTC. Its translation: CASSEIAGGPNEQFF.

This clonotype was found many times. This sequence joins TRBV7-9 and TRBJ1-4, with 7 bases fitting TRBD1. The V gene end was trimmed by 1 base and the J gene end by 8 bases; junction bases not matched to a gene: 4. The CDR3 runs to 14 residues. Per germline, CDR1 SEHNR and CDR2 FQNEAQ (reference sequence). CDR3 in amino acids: CASSLETGREKLFF. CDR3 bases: TGTGCCAGCAGCTTAGAGACAGGGAGGGAAAAACTGTTTTTT.

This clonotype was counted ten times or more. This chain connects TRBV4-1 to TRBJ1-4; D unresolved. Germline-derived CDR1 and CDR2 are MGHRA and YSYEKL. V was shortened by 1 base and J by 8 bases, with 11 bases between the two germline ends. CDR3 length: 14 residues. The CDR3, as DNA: TGCGCCAGCAGCCAAGTTACGGTAGAGGAAAAACTGTTTTTT. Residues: CASSQVTVEEKLFF.

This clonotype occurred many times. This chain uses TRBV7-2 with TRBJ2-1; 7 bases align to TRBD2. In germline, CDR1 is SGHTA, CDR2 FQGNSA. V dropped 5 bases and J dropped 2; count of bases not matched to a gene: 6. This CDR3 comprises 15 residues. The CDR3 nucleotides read TGTGCCAGCAGCATGACTAGCCTTACCTACAATGAGCAGTTCTTC. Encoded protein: CASSMTSLTYNEQFF.

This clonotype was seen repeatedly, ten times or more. The CDR3: CASSGWGPSSYEQYF. The CDR3 DNA reads as TGTGCCAGCAGTGGGTGGGGGCCAAGTAGCTACGAGCAGTACTTC. The chain carries TRBV2 and TRBJ2-7, with D possibly matching TRBD1 (6 bases). The germline V gene has CDR1 SNHLY and CDR2 FYNNEI. The CDR3 totals 15 residues. V was shortened by 4 bases and J by 3 bases, with 16 bases between the two germline ends.

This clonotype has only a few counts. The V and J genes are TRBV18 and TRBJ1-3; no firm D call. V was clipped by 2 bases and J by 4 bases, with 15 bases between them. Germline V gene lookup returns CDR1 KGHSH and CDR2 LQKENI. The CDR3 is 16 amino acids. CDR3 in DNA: TGTGCCAGCTCACCATCGTCGTTCCCACCAGGAAACACCATATATTTT. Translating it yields CASSPSSFPPGNTIYF.

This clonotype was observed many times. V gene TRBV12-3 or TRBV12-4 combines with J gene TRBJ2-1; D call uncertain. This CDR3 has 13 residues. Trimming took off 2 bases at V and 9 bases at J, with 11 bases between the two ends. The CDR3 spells CASSLLARGEQFF. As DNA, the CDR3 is TGTGCCAGCAGTTTACTGGCACGCGGTGAGCAGTTCTTC.

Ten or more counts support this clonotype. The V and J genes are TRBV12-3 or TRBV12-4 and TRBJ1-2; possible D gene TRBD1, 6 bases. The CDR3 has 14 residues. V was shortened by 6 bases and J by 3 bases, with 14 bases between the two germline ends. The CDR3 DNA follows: TGTGCCAGCAGACGGGGGACAAATCACTATGGCTACACCTTC. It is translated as CASRRGTNHYGYTF.

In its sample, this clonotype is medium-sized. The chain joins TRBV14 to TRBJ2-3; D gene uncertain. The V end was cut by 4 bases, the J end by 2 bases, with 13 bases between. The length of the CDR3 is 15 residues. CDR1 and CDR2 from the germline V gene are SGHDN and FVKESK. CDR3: CASSRSALSTDTQYF. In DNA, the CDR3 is TGTGCCAGCAGCCGATCTGCGCTCTCCACAGATACGCAGTATTTT.

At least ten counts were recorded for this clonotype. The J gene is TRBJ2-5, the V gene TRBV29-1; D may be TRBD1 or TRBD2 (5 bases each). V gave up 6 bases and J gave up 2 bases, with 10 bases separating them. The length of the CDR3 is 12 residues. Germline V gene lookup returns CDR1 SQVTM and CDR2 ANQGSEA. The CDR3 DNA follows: TGCAGCGTCACCGGGACGCAAGAGACCCAGTACTTC. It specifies CSVTGTQETQYF.

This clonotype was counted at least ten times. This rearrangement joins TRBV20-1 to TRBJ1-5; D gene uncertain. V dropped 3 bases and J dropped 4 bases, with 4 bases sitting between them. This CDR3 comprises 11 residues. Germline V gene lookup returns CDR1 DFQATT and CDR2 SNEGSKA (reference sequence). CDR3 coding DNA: TGCAGTGCTAGGTCGAATCAGCCCCAGCATTTT. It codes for CSARSNQPQHF.

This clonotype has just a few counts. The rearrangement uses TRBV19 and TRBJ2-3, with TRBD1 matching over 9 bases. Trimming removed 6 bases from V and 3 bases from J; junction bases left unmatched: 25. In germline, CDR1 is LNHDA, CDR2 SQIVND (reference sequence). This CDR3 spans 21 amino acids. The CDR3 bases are TGTGCCAGTAGCCAAAGAAATCCGGGGACAGGGAGTGCGTTCAGGACAGATACGCAGTATTTT. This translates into CASSQRNPGTGSAFRTDTQYF.

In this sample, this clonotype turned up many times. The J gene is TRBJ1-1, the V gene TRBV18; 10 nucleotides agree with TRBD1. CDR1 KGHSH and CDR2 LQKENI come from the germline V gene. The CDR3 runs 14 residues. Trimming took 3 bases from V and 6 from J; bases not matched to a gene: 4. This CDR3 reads CASSPSTGGPEAFF. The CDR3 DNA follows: TGTGCCAGCTCACCCTCGACAGGGGGCCCTGAAGCTTTCTTT.

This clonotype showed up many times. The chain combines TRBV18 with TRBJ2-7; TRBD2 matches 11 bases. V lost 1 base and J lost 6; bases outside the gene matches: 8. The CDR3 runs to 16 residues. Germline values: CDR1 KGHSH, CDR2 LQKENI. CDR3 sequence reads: CASSPLSHLAGGEQYF. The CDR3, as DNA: TGTGCCAGCTCACCACTTAGCCACCTAGCGGGAGGCGAGCAGTACTTC. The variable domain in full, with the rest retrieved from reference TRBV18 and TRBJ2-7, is NAGVMQNPRHLVRRRGQEARLRCSPMKGHSHVYWYRQLPEEGLKFMVYLQKENIIDESGMPKERFSAEFPKEGPSILRIQQVVRGDSAAYFCASSPLSHLAGGEQYFGPGTRLTVT.

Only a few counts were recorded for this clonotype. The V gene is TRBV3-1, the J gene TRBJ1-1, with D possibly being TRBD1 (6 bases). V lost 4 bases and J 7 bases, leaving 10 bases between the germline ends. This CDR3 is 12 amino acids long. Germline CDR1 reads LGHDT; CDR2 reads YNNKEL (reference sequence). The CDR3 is CASSPTGFEAFF. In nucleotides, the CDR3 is TGTGCCAGCAGCCCGACAGGATTTGAAGCTTTCTTT. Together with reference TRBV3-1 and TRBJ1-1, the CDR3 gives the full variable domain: DTAVSQTPKYLVTQMGNDKSIKCEQNLGHDTMYWYKQDSKKFLKIMFSYNNKELIINETVPNRFSPKSPDKAHLNLHINSLELGDSAVYFCASSPTGFEAFFGQGTRLTVV.

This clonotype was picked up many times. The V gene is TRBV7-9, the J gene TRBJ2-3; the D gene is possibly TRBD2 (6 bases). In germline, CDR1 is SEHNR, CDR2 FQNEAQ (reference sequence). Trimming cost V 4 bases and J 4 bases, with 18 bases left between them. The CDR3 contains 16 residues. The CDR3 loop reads CASSWGQEVAADTQYF. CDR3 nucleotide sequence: TGTGCCAGCAGCTGGGGCCAGGAGGTAGCGGCAGATACGCAGTATTTT.

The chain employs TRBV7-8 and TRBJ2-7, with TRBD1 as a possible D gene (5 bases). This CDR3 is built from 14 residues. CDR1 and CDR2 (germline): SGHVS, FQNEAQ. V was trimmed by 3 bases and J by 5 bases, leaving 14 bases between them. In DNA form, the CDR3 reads TGTGCCAGCAGCTTGGAGACAGAAAGAGACGAGCAGTACTTC. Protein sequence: CASSLETERDEQYF.

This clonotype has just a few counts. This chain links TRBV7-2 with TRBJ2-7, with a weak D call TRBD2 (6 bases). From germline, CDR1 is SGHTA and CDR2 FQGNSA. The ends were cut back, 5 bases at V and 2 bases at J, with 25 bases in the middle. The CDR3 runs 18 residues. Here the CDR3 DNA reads TGTGCCAGCAGCCCTCACTCGGGACCGGGACTGGAGACCTACGAGCAGTACTTC. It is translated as CASSPHSGPGLETYEQYF.

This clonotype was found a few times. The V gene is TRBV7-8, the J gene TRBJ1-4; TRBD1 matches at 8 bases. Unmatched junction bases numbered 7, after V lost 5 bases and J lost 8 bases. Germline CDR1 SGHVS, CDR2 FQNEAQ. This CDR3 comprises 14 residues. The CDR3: CASSTQGAGEKLFF. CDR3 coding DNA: TGTGCCAGCAGCACCCAGGGGGCCGGGGAAAAACTGTTTTTT.